This T cell receptor beta chain was captured by sequencing in a study of T cells after yellow fever vaccination. Study-wide context: Where fractions had low cell numbers, libraries were prepared from them with the SMART-Seq v4 Ultra Low Input RNA kit.

A few counts support this clonotype. The antigen remains undetermined. TCRdb passed the 5' RACE reads through MiXCR, listing each CDR3 protein once. The data show some 300,000 distinct CDR3 sequences, 7.5% to 9.5% seen once. Study results and limitations: Booster sampling recovered most clones from primary vaccination (about 97% CD4, approximately 88% CD8). On re-exposure, the response was weaker but peaked faster, at day 5 versus 15.

Germline CDR1 is LGHNA and CDR2 is YSLEER. V was trimmed by 5 bases and J by 3 bases, leaving 14 bases between them. The CDR3 is 15 residues long. The receptor's source is a man aged 18 to 30 who received the YFV17D yellow fever vaccine. The chain uses TRBV4-3 and TRBJ1-5, with a tentative D call TRBD1 (6 bases). The sample was CD4+ T cells sorted from PBMCs, taken 5 days after the yellow fever booster vaccination. The CDR3: CASSFTNRDNQPQHF. The DNA of the CDR3 is TGCGCCAGCAGCTTTACCAACAGGGACAATCAGCCCCAGCATTTT.